This TCR beta chain was identified in a study of blood T cell repertoires in COVID-19. Across the study: Nucleic acid was either cDNA or gDNA, and it came from T cells, B-cell-depleted T cells, or PBMCs.

Source study methods: Amplification from reference gene primers served as the basis for estimated nucleated cell counts. This table comes from immunoSEQ multiplex PCR, and its TCRdb copy is limited to in-frame clones, with some not included. That table gives V, J and clone size, and the DNA gave D and trimming. This table holds around 94,000 clones, 80% found once. Trimming at V came to 5 bases and at J to 1 base, leaving 6 bases not matched to a gene. This CDR3 spans 15 amino acids. Germline CDR1 and CDR2: SGHTA and FQGNSA. Sequences were obtained from peripheral blood. The receptor comes from a human donor in a cohort sampled during active COVID-19. This chain uses TRBV7-2 with TRBJ2-7; TRBD2 agrees at 9 bases. This chain's CDR3 is CASSLGTSSSYEQYF. As DNA, the CDR3 is TGTGCCAGCAGCCTCGGGACTAGCAGTTCCTACGAGCAGTACTTC.